A selection of T cell receptor beta chains follows, all from one sample in a study of T cells in Graves' hyperthyroidism and ophthalmopathy. One entry per CDR3 protein, called by TCRdb with MiXCR from the multiplex PCR reads. The sample lists more than 250,000 distinct CDR3 sequences; roughly 15% were seen once. Sequencing was performed on blood. These receptors all come from a woman aged 45-60 years with Graves' hyperthyroidism that later progressed to Graves' ophthalmopathy. CDR3s include the opening cysteine and the closing phenylalanine or tryptophan. The order of the fields is J gene, V gene, D gene, clone size, CDR3 protein, CDR3 DNA. A D gene is named only where the DNA matches it firmly. For some rows the clone size is stated as once, few or many, or as a class when expanded; others skip it.

>TRBJ2-5|TRBV2|TRBD2|many
CASSGPSGAQETQYF
TGTGCCAGCAGTGGGCCTAGCGGGGCTCAAGAGACCCAGTACTTC
>TRBJ2-1|TRBV20-1|NA|many
CSAGGGQGNGNEQFF
TGCAGTGCCGGGGGGGGACAGGGCAACGGGAATGAGCAGTTCTTC
>TRBJ2-7|TRBV9|TRBD2|many
CASSVTSSPSGEQYF
TGTGCCAGCAGCGTGACTAGCTCCCCATCGGGCGAGCAGTACTTC
>TRBJ2-5|TRBV7-9|NA|many
CASSSWTVEETQYF
TGTGCCAGCAGCTCGTGGACAGTCGAAGAGACCCAGTACTTC
>TRBJ2-2|TRBV18|TRBD1|many
CASSPGTGNSGELFF
TGTGCCAGCTCACCTGGGACAGGGAATAGCGGGGAGCTGTTTTTT
>TRBJ1-4|TRBV24-1|NA|many
CATSDTRGGDEKLFF
TGTGCCACCAGTGATACCCGAGGAGGCGATGAAAAACTGTTTTTT
>TRBJ1-6|TRBV5-1|NA|few
CASSFRSSYNSPLHF
TGCGCCAGCAGCTTTCGTAGCTCCTATAATTCACCCCTCCACTTT
>TRBJ1-1|TRBV11-2|NA|many
CASSTDLSTEAFF
TGTGCCAGCAGCACCGACTTGAGCACTGAAGCTTTCTTT
>TRBJ1-1|TRBV20-1|NA|many
CSAPPDRLNTEAFF
TGCAGTGCTCCCCCCGACAGGTTGAACACTGAAGCTTTCTTT
>TRBJ2-7|TRBV30|NA|few
CACLTGFSYEQYF
TGTGCCTGCCTAACTGGATTTAGCTACGAGCAGTACTTC
>TRBJ2-4|TRBV28|NA|many
CASSSPDREDIQYF
TGTGCCAGCAGTTCCCCAGACAGGGAGGACATTCAGTACTTC
>TRBJ2-1|TRBV7-9|TRBD2|many
CASSLQLGLVDEQFF
TGTGCCAGCAGCTTACAACTTGGACTAGTTGATGAGCAGTTCTTC
>TRBJ1-1|TRBV5-1|NA|many
CASSHLAGNTEAFF
TGCGCCAGCAGCCACCTAGCAGGGAACACTGAAGCTTTCTTT
>TRBJ2-3|TRBV28|TRBD2|NA
CASSPGFGGRALSGRDTQYF
TGTGCCAGCAGTCCTGGGTTTGGCGGGAGGGCCCTCTCGGGGCGGGATACGCAGTATTTT
>TRBJ1-1|TRBV30|NA|many
CAWSHLRGRVVEAFF
TGTGCCTGGAGTCATCTGAGGGGCAGGGTGGTTGAAGCTTTCTTT
>TRBJ2-5|TRBV20-1|NA|many
CSARDPAGAQETQYF
TGCAGTGCTAGAGATCCCGCAGGGGCACAAGAGACCCAGTACTTC
>TRBJ2-5|TRBV18|TRBD1|many
CASSPPTGARGTQYF
TGTGCCAGCTCACCACCGACAGGGGCCAGGGGGACCCAGTACTTC
>TRBJ1-2|TRBV5-6|NA|NA
CASSLRPGDGYTF
TGTGCCAGCAGCTTGCGGCCAGGGGACGGCTACACCTTC
>TRBJ1-2|TRBV12-3/TRBV12-4|TRBD1|many
CASSPGTGYGYTF
TGTGCCAGCAGTCCCGGGACAGGGTATGGCTACACCTTC
>TRBJ2-7|TRBV28|NA|many
CASSGTSYEQYF
TGTGCCAGCAGTGGTACCTCCTACGAGCAGTACTTC
>TRBJ2-7|TRBV20-1|TRBD2|NA
CSASPLGAGGSSYEQYF
TGCAGTGCTAGCCCTCTAGGAGCGGGAGGGAGCTCCTACGAGCAGTACTTC
>TRBJ2-7|TRBV29-1|TRBD1|many
CSVGQGPLEQYF
TGCAGCGTTGGACAGGGTCCGTTGGAGCAGTACTTC
>TRBJ2-7|TRBV5-1|NA|many
CASSLWLIKGDEQYF
TGCGCCAGCAGCTTGTGGCTCATTAAAGGGGACGAGCAGTACTTC
>TRBJ2-1|TRBV9|TRBD2|few
CASSVAAGGPNEQFF
TGTGCCAGCAGCGTAGCGGCGGGAGGGCCCAATGAGCAGTTCTTC
>TRBJ2-3|TRBV15|TRBD2|many
CATSRPLLAGVPNTQYF
TGTGCCACCAGCAGACCCCTGCTAGCGGGCGTACCCAATACGCAGTATTTT
>TRBJ2-1|TRBV2|TRBD2|many
CASSGLAADSEQFF
TGTGCCAGCTCAGGACTAGCGGCCGACAGTGAGCAGTTCTTC
>TRBJ1-4|TRBV30|TRBD1|NA
CAWTRDRAAHINEKLFF
TGTGCCTGGACCCGAGACAGGGCCGCGCATATTAATGAAAAACTGTTTTTT